This record looks at one T cell receptor beta chain sequence and its context. CDR3 size: 16 residues. V lost 5 bases, J lost 7 bases, and 11 bases stayed unmatched. Germline lookup yields CDR1 SGHTA and CDR2 FQGTGA. Authors of the study amplified TCR beta CDR3 regions from RNA transcripts. HTBI primers drove first-round RT-PCR of the TCR CDR3. TCRdb analysed the multiplex PCR reads with MiXCR anew, one entry per CDR3 protein. Seen here are about half a million distinct CDR3 sequences, under 25% observed once, and the top ten hold approximately 49%. These data originate in a study of T cells in Graves' hyperthyroidism and ophthalmopathy.

Sequenced: blood. J is TRBJ2-1 and V is TRBV7-3; TRBD2 matches 10 bases. The source is a woman in her seventies with Graves' ophthalmopathy. CDR3 bases: TGTGCCAGCAGCCCTGACTCTAGCGGGAGATTAAATGAGCAGTTCTTC. As protein: CASSPDSSGRLNEQFF.